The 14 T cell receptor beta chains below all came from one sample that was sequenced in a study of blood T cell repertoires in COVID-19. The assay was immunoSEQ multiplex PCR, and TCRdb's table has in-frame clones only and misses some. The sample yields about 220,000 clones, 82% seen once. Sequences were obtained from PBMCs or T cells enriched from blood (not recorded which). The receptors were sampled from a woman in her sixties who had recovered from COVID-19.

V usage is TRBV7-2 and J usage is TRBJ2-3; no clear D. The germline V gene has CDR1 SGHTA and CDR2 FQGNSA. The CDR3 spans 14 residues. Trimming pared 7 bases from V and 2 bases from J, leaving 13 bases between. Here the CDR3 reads CASIGRSTTDTQYF. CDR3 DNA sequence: TGTGCCAGCATCGGCCGGAGCACCACAGATACGCAGTATTTT.

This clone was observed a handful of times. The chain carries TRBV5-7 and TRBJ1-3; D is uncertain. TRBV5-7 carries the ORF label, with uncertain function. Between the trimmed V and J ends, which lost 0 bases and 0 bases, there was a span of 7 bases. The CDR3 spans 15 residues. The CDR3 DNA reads TGTGCCAGCAGCTTGGGAGTTTGCTCTGGAAACACCATATATTTT. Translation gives CASSLGVCSGNTIYF.

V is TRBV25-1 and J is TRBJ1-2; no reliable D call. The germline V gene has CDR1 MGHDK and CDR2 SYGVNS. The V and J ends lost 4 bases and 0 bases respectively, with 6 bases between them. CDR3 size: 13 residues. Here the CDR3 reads CASSATANYGYTF. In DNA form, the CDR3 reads TGTGCCAGCAGTGCAACAGCTAACTATGGCTACACCTTC.

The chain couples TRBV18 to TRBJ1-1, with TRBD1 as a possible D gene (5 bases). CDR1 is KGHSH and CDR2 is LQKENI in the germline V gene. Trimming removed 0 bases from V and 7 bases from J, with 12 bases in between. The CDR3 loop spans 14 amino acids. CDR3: CASSPPPATDEAFF. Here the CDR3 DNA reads TGTGCCAGCTCACCACCGCCTGCGACAGATGAAGCTTTCTTT.

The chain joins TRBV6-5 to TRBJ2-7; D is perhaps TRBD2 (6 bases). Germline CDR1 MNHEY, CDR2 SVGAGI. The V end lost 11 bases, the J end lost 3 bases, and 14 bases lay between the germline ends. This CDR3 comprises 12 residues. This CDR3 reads CAGGEQYYEQYF. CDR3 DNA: TGTGCCGGAGGGGAACAGTACTACGAGCAGTACTTC.

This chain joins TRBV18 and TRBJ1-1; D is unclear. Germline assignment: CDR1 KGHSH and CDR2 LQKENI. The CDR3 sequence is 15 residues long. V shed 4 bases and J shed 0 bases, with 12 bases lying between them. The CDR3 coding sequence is TGTGCCAGCTCACGGGCAGCTAACATGAACACTGAAGCTTTCTTT. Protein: CASSRAANMNTEAFF.

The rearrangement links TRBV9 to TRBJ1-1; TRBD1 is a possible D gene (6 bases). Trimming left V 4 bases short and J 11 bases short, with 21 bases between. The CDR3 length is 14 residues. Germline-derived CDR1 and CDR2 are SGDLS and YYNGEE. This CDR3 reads CASSPSGGGGLAFF. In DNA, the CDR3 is TGTGCCAGCAGCCCTTCCGGAGGCGGGGGGCTGGCTTTCTTT.

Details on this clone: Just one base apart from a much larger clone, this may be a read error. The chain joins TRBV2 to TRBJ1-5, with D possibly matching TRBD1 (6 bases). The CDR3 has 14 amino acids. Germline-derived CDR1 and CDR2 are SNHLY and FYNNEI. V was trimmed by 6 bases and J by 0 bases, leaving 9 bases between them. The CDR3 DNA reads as TGTGCCAGCAGGGAGGACAGTAGCAATCAGCCCCAGCATTTT. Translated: CASREDSSNQPQHF.

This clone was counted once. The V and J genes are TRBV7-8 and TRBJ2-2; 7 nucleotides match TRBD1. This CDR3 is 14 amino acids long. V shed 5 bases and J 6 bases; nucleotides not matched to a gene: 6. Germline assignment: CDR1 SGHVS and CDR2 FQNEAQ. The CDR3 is CASSKIQGSGELFF. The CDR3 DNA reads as TGTGCCAGCAGCAAAATACAGGGGTCCGGGGAGCTGTTTTTT.

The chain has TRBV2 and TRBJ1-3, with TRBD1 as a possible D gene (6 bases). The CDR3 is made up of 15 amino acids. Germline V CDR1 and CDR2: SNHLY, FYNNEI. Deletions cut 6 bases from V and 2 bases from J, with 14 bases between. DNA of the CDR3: TGTGCCAGCAGGCAACAGGGTTTCCCTGGAAACACCATATATTTT. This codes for CASRQQGFPGNTIYF.

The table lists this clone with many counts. CDR3 sequence: CASGHGQGYNQPQHF. DNA for the CDR3: TGTGCTAGTGGTCACGGACAGGGATACAATCAGCCCCAGCATTTT. The chain recombines TRBV12-5 with TRBJ1-5, with 8 bases identical to TRBD1. The CDR3 spans 15 residues. J was trimmed by 3 bases and V by 5 bases; bases with no gene match: 6. Germline-derived CDR1 and CDR2 are LGHNT and FRNRAP.

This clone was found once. The CDR3 sequence is CASSAGTGYEQYF. Written as DNA, the CDR3 is TGTGCCAGCAGCGCAGGGACAGGCTACGAGCAGTACTTC. The chain carries TRBV7-3 and TRBJ2-7, with 8 bases aligning to TRBD1. Per the germline V gene, CDR1 is SGHTA and CDR2 is FQGTGA. The CDR3 extends over 13 amino acids. V shed 5 bases and J 3 bases; nucleotides not matched to a gene: 3.

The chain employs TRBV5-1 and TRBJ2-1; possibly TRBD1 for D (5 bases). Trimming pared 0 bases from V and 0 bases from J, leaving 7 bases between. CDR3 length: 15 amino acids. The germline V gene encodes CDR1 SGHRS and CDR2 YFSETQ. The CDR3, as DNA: TGCGCCAGCAGCTTGGACAGGAGCTCCTACAATGAGCAGTTCTTC. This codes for CASSLDRSSYNEQFF. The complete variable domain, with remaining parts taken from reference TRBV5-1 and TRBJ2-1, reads KAGVTQTPRYLIKTRGQQVTLSCSPISGHRSVSWYQQTPGQGLQFLFEYFSETQRNKGNFPGRFSGRQFSNSRSEMNVSTLELGDSALYLCASSLDRSSYNEQFFGPGTRLTVL.

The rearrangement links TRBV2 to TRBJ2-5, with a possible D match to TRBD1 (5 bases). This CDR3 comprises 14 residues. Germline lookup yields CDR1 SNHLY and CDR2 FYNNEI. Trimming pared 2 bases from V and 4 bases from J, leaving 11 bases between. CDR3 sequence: CASSERQGRETQYF. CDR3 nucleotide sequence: TGTGCCAGCAGTGAACGGCAGGGCAGAGAGACCCAGTACTTC.